This T cell receptor (beta chain) was sequenced during a study of regulatory T cells in long-lasting Graves disease. A few counts support this clonotype. The CDR3 runs 15 residues. Germline V gene lookup returns CDR1 SGHDT and CDR2 YYEEEE. Trimming removed 2 bases from V and 3 bases from J; junction bases left unmatched: 6. Time point noted: persistent/refractory GD, antithyroid drugs over 5 years with positive TRAb. There was RNA extracted from PBMCs, and the TCR library was made from it. Investigators prepared the TCR beta libraries by applying iRepertoire HTBI primers and Arm-PCR of CDR3 regions. Via MiXCR, TCRdb re-called the multiplex PCR reads, giving one row per CDR3 protein. The sample has some 330,000 distinct CDR3 sequences; around 23% are singletons.

This receptor was taken from a woman between 40 and 50 years old with Graves disease. The sample in question was peripheral blood mononuclear cells (PBMCs), obtained when the disease was refractory, from a patient treated with antithyroid drugs. The chain recombines TRBV5-6 with TRBJ2-7; 9 nucleotides align to TRBD2. The CDR3 loop reads CASSFSTSGLYEQYF. The CDR3 bases are TGTGCCAGCAGCTTCTCGACTAGCGGCCTCTACGAGCAGTACTTC.